The 4 T cell receptor beta chains presented below share a single source sample, sequenced in a study of cytomegalovirus exposure and HLA in healthy donors. PCR involved 60 Vbeta and 13 Jbeta primers. This table comes from immunoSEQ multiplex PCR, and its TCRdb copy is limited to in-frame clones, with some not included. The sample holds around 260,000 clones, 75% to 90% seen once. The sequenced material came from PBMCs. Source of these receptors: a girl aged 2 to 9 in good health and CMV-seronegative.

This chain connects TRBV25-1 to TRBJ2-1; 12 bases agree with TRBD2. This CDR3 region has 16 residues. CDR1 and CDR2 from the germline V gene are MGHDK and SYGVNS. The V gene end was trimmed by 1 base and the J gene end by 4 bases; junction bases not matched to a gene: 2. The CDR3 protein is CASSESSGGAYNEQFF. DNA for the CDR3: TGTGCCAGCAGTGAATCTAGCGGGGGGGCTTACAATGAGCAGTTCTTC.

The CDR3 DNA reads TGTGCCAGCAGCTTAGGTGGTTTGGAGGTTTCACCCCTCCACTTT. It specifies CASSLGGLEVSPLHF. The gene calls are TRBV7-9 and TRBJ1-6; D uncertain. Germline V gene sequence: CDR1 SEHNR, CDR2 FQNEAQ (reference sequence). V was shortened by 1 base and J by 9 bases, with 13 bases between the two germline ends. This CDR3 is built from 15 residues.

Concerning this clone itself: One end of the junction is discordant with germline, which a read error may explain. The genes are TRBV7-9 and TRBJ2-7; possibly TRBD2 for D (5 bases). CDR1 and CDR2 from the germline V gene are SEHNR and FQNEAQ (reference sequence). The CDR3 totals 15 residues. CDR3 protein: CSSSFGLMRTYEQYF. The CDR3 DNA follows: TGTTCCAGCAGCTTCGGACTGATGAGGACCTACGAGCAGTACTTC.

This chain connects TRBV7-9 to TRBJ1-6; 7 positions agree with TRBD1. Looked up from germline, CDR1 is SEHNR and CDR2 is FQNEAQ (reference sequence). CDR3 size: 16 residues. V shed 6 bases, J shed 0 bases, and the junction held 5 bases outside the gene matches. Here the CDR3 DNA reads TGTGCCAGCAGACCACACAGGGGCTCCTATAATTCACCCCTCCACTTT. It yields the protein CASRPHRGSYNSPLHF.